The rows below give T cell receptor beta chains drawn from one sample of a study of CD8 T cells in ankylosing spondylitis. In TCRdb, the 5' RACE reads were re-called with MiXCR into one record per CDR3 protein. The table lists 750,000 to 850,000 distinct CDR3 sequences, 12% of them singletons, with 0.51% in the top ten. The sequencing input was blood, either unsorted or a sorted T cell fraction (not recorded which). The source is a male donor with ankylosing spondylitis. Each CDR3 is given with its conserved first and last residue. Each record gives: J gene, D gene, clone size, CDR3 length, V gene, CDR3 protein, CDR3 DNA. The D gene is left open where the match is weak. The listing skips clone size in some rows; elsewhere it reads once, few, many or a size class.

J gene: TRBJ1-1; D gene: TRBD1; clone size: -; CDR3 length: 12; V gene: TRBV19; CDR3 protein: CASSDRARSAFF; CDR3 DNA: TGTGCCAGTAGTGACAGGGCGCGTTCGGCTTTCTTT
J gene: TRBJ2-2; D gene: -; clone size: -; CDR3 length: 13; V gene: TRBV6-1; CDR3 protein: CASRDWNTGELFF; CDR3 DNA: TGTGCCAGCAGGGACTGGAACACCGGGGAGCTGTTTTTT
J gene: TRBJ1-1; D gene: -; clone size: -; CDR3 length: 13; V gene: TRBV7-6; CDR3 protein: CASSLDRWTEAFF; CDR3 DNA: TGTGCCAGCAGCTTAGACCGATGGACTGAAGCTTTCTTT
J gene: TRBJ2-2; D gene: TRBD1; clone size: -; CDR3 length: 15; V gene: TRBV10-3; CDR3 protein: CAIRGQLSGTGELFF; CDR3 DNA: TGTGCCATCAGGGGACAGTTATCTGGGACCGGGGAGCTGTTTTTT
J gene: TRBJ2-5; D gene: -; clone size: -; CDR3 length: 13; V gene: TRBV7-2; CDR3 protein: CASSPSVRETQYF; CDR3 DNA: TGTGCCAGCAGCCCAAGTGTGAGGGAGACCCAGTACTTC
J gene: TRBJ2-5; D gene: TRBD1; clone size: many; CDR3 length: 13; V gene: TRBV12-3/TRBV12-4; CDR3 protein: CASSYRGRETQYF; CDR3 DNA: TGTGCCAGCAGTTACAGGGGGCGAGAGACCCAGTACTTC
J gene: TRBJ2-3; D gene: -; clone size: -; CDR3 length: 12; V gene: TRBV6-1; CDR3 protein: CASRDDGDTQYF; CDR3 DNA: TGTGCCAGCAGGGACGACGGAGATACGCAGTATTTT
J gene: TRBJ2-2; D gene: TRBD1; clone size: -; CDR3 length: 15; V gene: TRBV20-1; CDR3 protein: CSAKTGGFDTGELFF; CDR3 DNA: TGCAGTGCAAAAACAGGGGGGTTTGACACCGGGGAGCTGTTTTTT
J gene: TRBJ2-5; D gene: -; clone size: few; CDR3 length: 15; V gene: TRBV7-9; CDR3 protein: CASSSLGGQGETQYF; CDR3 DNA: TGTGCCAGCAGCTCCCTTGGCGGGCAGGGTGAGACCCAGTACTTC
J gene: TRBJ1-5; D gene: -; clone size: few; CDR3 length: 15; V gene: TRBV15; CDR3 protein: CATSRETRFRKPQHF; CDR3 DNA: TGTGCCACCAGCAGAGAAACCAGGTTTCGGAAGCCCCAGCATTTT
J gene: TRBJ2-1; D gene: -; clone size: -; CDR3 length: 13; V gene: TRBV7-9; CDR3 protein: CASSLDRRNEQFF; CDR3 DNA: TGTGCCAGCAGCTTAGATAGAAGAAATGAGCAGTTCTTC
J gene: TRBJ2-7; D gene: -; clone size: few; CDR3 length: 15; V gene: TRBV20-1; CDR3 protein: CSARGGVVPSYEQYF; CDR3 DNA: TGCAGTGCTAGAGGTGGAGTAGTCCCCTCCTACGAGCAGTACTTC
J gene: TRBJ2-1; D gene: -; clone size: few; CDR3 length: 15; V gene: TRBV12-3/TRBV12-4; CDR3 protein: CASSYQLGSYNEQFF; CDR3 DNA: TGTGCCAGCAGTTACCAGTTGGGCAGCTACAATGAGCAGTTCTTC
J gene: TRBJ2-5; D gene: -; clone size: -; CDR3 length: 13; V gene: TRBV20-1; CDR3 protein: CSASHGSVETQYF; CDR3 DNA: TGCAGTGCTAGCCACGGGAGCGTTGAGACCCAGTACTTC
J gene: TRBJ2-3; D gene: -; clone size: few; CDR3 length: 13; V gene: TRBV3-1; CDR3 protein: CASSQEEPRGAYF; CDR3 DNA: TGTGCCAGCAGCCAAGAGGAGCCCCGGGGAGCGTATTTT
J gene: TRBJ1-1; D gene: TRBD1; clone size: many; CDR3 length: 12; V gene: TRBV20-1; CDR3 protein: CSQQGLWTEAFF; CDR3 DNA: TGCAGCCAACAGGGGCTGTGGACTGAAGCTTTCTTT
J gene: TRBJ1-1; D gene: -; clone size: few; CDR3 length: 12; V gene: TRBV5-1; CDR3 protein: CASSLRGGGAFF; CDR3 DNA: TGCGCCAGCAGCTTGCGCGGCGGGGGAGCTTTCTTT
J gene: TRBJ1-1; D gene: -; clone size: -; CDR3 length: 12; V gene: TRBV20-1; CDR3 protein: CSASFYATEAFF; CDR3 DNA: TGCAGTGCTAGCTTTTATGCCACTGAAGCTTTCTTT
J gene: TRBJ2-1; D gene: TRBD2; clone size: -; CDR3 length: 16; V gene: TRBV9; CDR3 protein: CASSPRLAGSPNEQFF; CDR3 DNA: TGTGCCAGCAGCCCCCGACTAGCGGGTTCCCCCAATGAGCAGTTCTTC
J gene: TRBJ1-4; D gene: TRBD1; clone size: -; CDR3 length: 16; V gene: TRBV4-3; CDR3 protein: CASARDRGRANEKLFF; CDR3 DNA: TGCGCCAGCGCCCGGGACAGGGGGCGAGCTAATGAAAAACTGTTTTTT
J gene: TRBJ1-4; D gene: -; clone size: few; CDR3 length: 13; V gene: TRBV20-1; CDR3 protein: CSARGERGEKLFF; CDR3 DNA: TGCAGTGCTAGAGGCGAAAGGGGTGAAAAACTGTTTTTT
J gene: TRBJ1-5; D gene: -; clone size: few; CDR3 length: 13; V gene: TRBV20-1; CDR3 protein: CSARQGEEQPQHF; CDR3 DNA: TGCAGTGCTAGACAGGGTGAGGAGCAGCCCCAGCATTTT
J gene: TRBJ1-1; D gene: -; clone size: many; CDR3 length: 14; V gene: TRBV5-1; CDR3 protein: CASSFVQGRTEAFF; CDR3 DNA: TGCGCCAGCAGCTTTGTTCAGGGGAGGACTGAAGCTTTCTTT
J gene: TRBJ2-6; D gene: -; clone size: -; CDR3 length: 15; V gene: TRBV6-2/TRBV6-3; CDR3 protein: CASGQGFTGANVLTF; CDR3 DNA: TGTGCCAGCGGTCAGGGATTCACTGGGGCCAACGTCCTGACTTTC
J gene: TRBJ1-6; D gene: TRBD1; clone size: -; CDR3 length: 13; V gene: TRBV6-1; CDR3 protein: CAIAGTGNSPLHF; CDR3 DNA: TGTGCCATCGCGGGGACAGGCAATTCACCCCTCCACTTT
J gene: TRBJ2-2; D gene: TRBD1; clone size: few; CDR3 length: 20; V gene: TRBV6-1; CDR3 protein: CASSVPPGQGRDLNTGELFF; CDR3 DNA: TGTGCCAGCAGTGTCCCCCCCGGACAGGGGCGAGACCTGAACACCGGGGAGCTGTTTTTT
J gene: TRBJ2-1; D gene: -; clone size: few; CDR3 length: 15; V gene: TRBV24-1; CDR3 protein: CATSETRGAYNEQFF; CDR3 DNA: TGTGCCACCAGTGAAACCAGGGGGGCCTACAATGAGCAGTTCTTC
J gene: TRBJ2-1; D gene: -; clone size: -; CDR3 length: 12; V gene: TRBV7-2; CDR3 protein: CASSLGFREQFF; CDR3 DNA: TGTGCCAGCAGCTTAGGATTTCGGGAGCAGTTCTTC
J gene: TRBJ1-3; D gene: TRBD1; clone size: few; CDR3 length: 18; V gene: TRBV20-1; CDR3 protein: CSALVGTGAKRSGNTIYF; CDR3 DNA: TGCAGTGCTCTCGTCGGGACAGGGGCCAAACGCTCTGGAAACACCATATATTTT
J gene: TRBJ1-3; D gene: -; clone size: few; CDR3 length: 15; V gene: TRBV4-2; CDR3 protein: CASSHSEISGNTIYF; CDR3 DNA: TGTGCCAGCAGCCATTCGGAAATCTCTGGAAACACCATATATTTT
J gene: TRBJ1-1; D gene: -; clone size: -; CDR3 length: 14; V gene: TRBV20-1; CDR3 protein: CSAIKGVPNTEAFF; CDR3 DNA: TGCAGTGCTATAAAGGGAGTCCCTAACACTGAAGCTTTCTTT
J gene: TRBJ1-5; D gene: -; clone size: -; CDR3 length: 16; V gene: TRBV5-1; CDR3 protein: CASSTAGSYSNQPQHF; CDR3 DNA: TGCGCCAGCAGCACGGCCGGCAGCTATAGCAATCAGCCCCAGCATTTT
J gene: TRBJ2-7; D gene: -; clone size: once; CDR3 length: 15; V gene: TRBV6-1; CDR3 protein: CASSRPRVGSYEQYF; CDR3 DNA: TGTGCCAGCAGTCGCCCCCGTGTAGGTTCCTACGAGCAGTACTTC
J gene: TRBJ1-2; D gene: TRBD1; clone size: many; CDR3 length: 12; V gene: TRBV20-1; CDR3 protein: CSAAGGGGGYTF; CDR3 DNA: TGCAGTGCTGCAGGGGGCGGAGGAGGCTACACCTTC
J gene: TRBJ2-5; D gene: TRBD2; clone size: few; CDR3 length: 16; V gene: TRBV18; CDR3 protein: CASSPGIAGPQETQYF; CDR3 DNA: TGTGCCAGCTCACCAGGGATAGCGGGACCGCAAGAGACCCAGTACTTC
J gene: TRBJ1-6; D gene: -; clone size: few; CDR3 length: 13; V gene: TRBV2; CDR3 protein: CASKRDLDSPLHF; CDR3 DNA: TGTGCCAGCAAGAGGGATTTGGATTCACCCCTCCACTTT
J gene: TRBJ2-2; D gene: -; clone size: many; CDR3 length: 15; V gene: TRBV5-1; CDR3 protein: CASSPAVTNTGELFF; CDR3 DNA: TGCGCCAGCAGCCCCGCCGTCACGAACACCGGGGAGCTGTTTTTT
J gene: TRBJ2-1; D gene: TRBD2; clone size: many; CDR3 length: 17; V gene: TRBV13; CDR3 protein: CASRQTPGLAPRGEQFF; CDR3 DNA: TGTGCCAGCAGACAAACACCGGGACTAGCCCCTCGGGGTGAGCAGTTCTTC
J gene: TRBJ2-1; D gene: -; clone size: few; CDR3 length: 15; V gene: TRBV7-2; CDR3 protein: CASSLGQGGNNEQFF; CDR3 DNA: TGTGCCAGCAGCTTAGGGCAGGGGGGAAACAATGAGCAGTTCTTC
J gene: TRBJ1-2; D gene: TRBD1; clone size: many; CDR3 length: 12; V gene: TRBV29-1; CDR3 protein: CSVEDRLYGYTF; CDR3 DNA: TGCAGCGTCGAGGACAGGCTGTATGGCTACACCTTC
J gene: TRBJ2-1; D gene: -; clone size: few; CDR3 length: 12; V gene: TRBV20-1; CDR3 protein: CSARPDPYEQFF; CDR3 DNA: TGCAGTGCTCGCCCCGATCCATACGAGCAGTTCTTC
J gene: TRBJ2-7; D gene: TRBD1; clone size: few; CDR3 length: 15; V gene: TRBV7-3; CDR3 protein: CASSLTTGGRYEQYF; CDR3 DNA: TGTGCCAGCAGCTTAACAACAGGGGGCCGCTACGAGCAGTACTTC
J gene: TRBJ2-1; D gene: TRBD2; clone size: -; CDR3 length: 15; V gene: TRBV20-1; CDR3 protein: CSAWPGLAGGNEQFF; CDR3 DNA: TGCAGTGCCTGGCCGGGACTAGCGGGGGGCAATGAGCAGTTCTTC
J gene: TRBJ2-1; D gene: -; clone size: few; CDR3 length: 13; V gene: TRBV15; CDR3 protein: CATSRGTADEQFF; CDR3 DNA: TGTGCCACCAGCAGAGGGACCGCCGATGAGCAGTTCTTC
J gene: TRBJ1-2; D gene: TRBD1; clone size: -; CDR3 length: 16; V gene: TRBV5-1; CDR3 protein: CASSLGITGGRDGYTF; CDR3 DNA: TGCGCCAGCAGCTTGGGGATTACAGGGGGCAGAGATGGCTACACCTTC
J gene: TRBJ2-3; D gene: TRBD2; clone size: few; CDR3 length: 16; V gene: TRBV20-1; CDR3 protein: CSARVPSGRIADTQYF; CDR3 DNA: TGCAGTGCTAGAGTCCCTAGCGGGAGGATTGCAGATACGCAGTATTTT
J gene: TRBJ2-3; D gene: -; clone size: -; CDR3 length: 16; V gene: TRBV9; CDR3 protein: CASSVGSAAGTDTQYF; CDR3 DNA: TGTGCCAGCAGCGTAGGTTCCGCGGCAGGCACAGATACGCAGTATTTT
J gene: TRBJ2-1; D gene: -; clone size: -; CDR3 length: 13; V gene: TRBV24-1; CDR3 protein: CATSDFRAGEQFF; CDR3 DNA: TGTGCCACCAGTGATTTTAGGGCGGGAGAGCAGTTCTTC
J gene: TRBJ1-1; D gene: -; clone size: many; CDR3 length: 12; V gene: TRBV29-1; CDR3 protein: CSVDNLGAEAFF; CDR3 DNA: TGCAGCGTTGACAACCTGGGGGCTGAAGCTTTCTTT
J gene: TRBJ2-5; D gene: -; clone size: few; CDR3 length: 15; V gene: TRBV28; CDR3 protein: CASSPSGPPGKTQYF; CDR3 DNA: TGTGCCAGCAGTCCCAGCGGGCCCCCTGGGAAGACCCAGTACTTC
J gene: TRBJ1-1; D gene: -; clone size: -; CDR3 length: 13; V gene: TRBV6-1; CDR3 protein: CASSAGVWPEAFF; CDR3 DNA: TGTGCCAGCAGTGCGGGGGTTTGGCCTGAAGCTTTCTTT
J gene: TRBJ2-2; D gene: TRBD1; clone size: -; CDR3 length: 13; V gene: TRBV30; CDR3 protein: CAWTRGRTGELFF; CDR3 DNA: TGTGCCTGGACCAGGGGGCGTACCGGGGAGCTGTTTTTT
J gene: TRBJ1-3; D gene: -; clone size: -; CDR3 length: 12; V gene: TRBV9; CDR3 protein: CASSVAGSTIYF; CDR3 DNA: TGTGCCAGCAGCGTAGCTGGAAGCACCATATATTTT
J gene: TRBJ1-1; D gene: -; clone size: few; CDR3 length: 13; V gene: TRBV3-1; CDR3 protein: CASTQEGSTEAFF; CDR3 DNA: TGTGCCAGCACTCAAGAGGGGAGCACTGAAGCTTTCTTT